Included here is one T cell receptor beta chain sequence, with context. This clonotype was found a few times. It lacks a known antigen. No base-level quality is on record; no much larger clone is a single base apart. This specimen comes from a study of T cell repertoires in aging, cancer and after chemotherapy (dated by TCRdb to about 2019). For the wider study: Donors were distributed across six age groups ranging from 30 or younger to 70 or older, with at least three individuals included per group. Healthy donor control TCR repertoires were recorded over several months to years and showed clear clonal overlap across re-sampling. Peripheral blood TCR beta repertoires from healthy donors and cancer patients were profiled to examine immunoaging and T cell reconstitution after chemotherapy. The full dataset contained several million TCR reads. A cohort of around 210 cancer patients (around 93 with hematological and some 120 with solid cancers) was assembled, and around 100 healthy donors were included as a reference group. On the study overall, not on this receptor specifically: According to the authors, the repertoire data do not allow conclusions to be drawn about immunological memory after chemotherapy. In healthy donors, the decline in TCR diversity with age was mainly due to loss of richness, whereas in cancer patients loss of evenness also played a role. Median generation probability increased over the chemotherapy interval in both cancer cohorts, suggesting repertoire reconstitution through rebound thymic output. Compared with age-matched healthy donors, untreated patients with either hematological or solid cancers had significantly lower TCR diversity in the blood along with higher clonality.

Using a mixed TRB-A/B primer pool, multiplex touch-down PCR amplified rearranged TRB sequences covering the V, D and J segments. Illumina adapters and sample indices were attached to the amplicons in two consecutive PCR reactions using Phusion HS II polymerase. After gel purification with the NucleoSpin Gel and PCR Clean-up kit, the amplicons were checked using Qubit and an Agilent 2100 Bioanalyzer. Sequencing of libraries was carried out on an Illumina MiSeq in 600-cycle, single-indexed, paired-end runs. The study's processing was this. MiXCR versions 2.12 and 3.0.5 were used to process the TRB sequences. A clone was defined as each unique CDR3 nucleotide sequence, and only productive sequences supported by at least two reads were kept. The repertoire metrics were Shannon diversity, evenness, clonality (defined as one minus evenness), and alpha-parameterized diversity profiles covering alpha 0 to 5. The IGoR algorithm was used to calculate generation probabilities for clones in the paired samples taken before and after chemotherapy. TCRdb's own reprocessing of the public reads used fastp at Q25 and MiXCR and kept productive beta chains. CDR3 protein sequences are deduplicated, and each keeps its most common genes and DNA. The V and J calls follow TCRdb's processing rather than the paper's. The sample table records about 9,200 distinct CDR3 sequences; around 40% of these occur just once. 8% to 10% of the sample is taken by the ten largest.

TCR beta rearrangements were amplified from genomic DNA isolated from peripheral blood, not from sorted cells or RNA. CDR1 GTSNPN and CDR2 SVGIG are derived from the germline V gene (reference sequence). V gives up 5 bases and J gives up 8 bases, and the segment between their germline ends measures 21 bases. Taken from cysteine to phenylalanine, the CDR3 has 14 residues. The read is trimmed to its CDR3 DNA, 42 bases read in frame from base 1. Sequenced sample: blood. The clonotype originates from a human donor in good health. The chain was built from TRBV30 and TRBJ1-2, and the D gene may be TRBD1, 6 bases matching. CDR3 protein: CAWGDTGGARGYTF. Read as DNA, the sequence is TGTGCCTGGGGGGATACTGGGGGCGCGAGGGGCTACACCTTC.